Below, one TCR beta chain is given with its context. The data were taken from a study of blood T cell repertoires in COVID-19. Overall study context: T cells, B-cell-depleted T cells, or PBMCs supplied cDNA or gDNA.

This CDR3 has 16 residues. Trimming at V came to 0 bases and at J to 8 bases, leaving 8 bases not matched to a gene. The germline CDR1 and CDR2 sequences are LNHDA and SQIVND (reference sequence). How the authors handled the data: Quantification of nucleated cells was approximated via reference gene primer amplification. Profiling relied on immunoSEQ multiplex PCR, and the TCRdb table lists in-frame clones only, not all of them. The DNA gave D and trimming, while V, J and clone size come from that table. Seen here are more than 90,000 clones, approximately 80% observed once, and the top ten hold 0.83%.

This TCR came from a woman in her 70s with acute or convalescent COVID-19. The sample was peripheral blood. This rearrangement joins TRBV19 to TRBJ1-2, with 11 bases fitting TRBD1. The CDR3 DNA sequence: TGTGCCAGTAGTATAGAGGCTGGACAGGGGGCGAAGGGCTACACCTTC. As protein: CASSIEAGQGAKGYTF.